This T cell receptor beta chain stems from a study of blood T cell repertoires in COVID-19 (dated by TCRdb to 2019 to 2021). Background on the whole study: Collaborator samples came from the United States, Italy and Spain and covered acute and convalescent phases of COVID-19. The samples were drawn from the first 160 participants of the ongoing ImmuneRACE study and from 950 to 1,500 subjects provided by 6 global collaborators. The dataset comprised deeply sampled blood TCRbeta repertoires from subjects exposed to, actively infected with, or recovered from COVID-19. The repertoires were made available in a free public database intended to serve as a resource for research on the immune response to SARS-CoV-2. A de-identified subject ID, COVID-19 status, age in years and sex were almost always included in the sample metadata. Where available, HLA class I and class II types were obtained from metadata supplied by the sample provider rather than from assay-based typing. The material from the prospective study consisted of cDNA or gDNA derived from T cells, B-cell-depleted T cells, or PBMCs.

CDR1 PRHDT and CDR2 FYEKMQ are derived from the germline V gene (reference sequence). There are 14 amino acids in the CDR3, from cysteine to phenylalanine inclusive. Of the read, only the CDR3 DNA is kept; its 42 bases are in frame from base 1. V ends up 1 base short and J 2 bases short, with an unmatched junction base count of 1. The investigation overall reported the following: Clinical and demographic metadata were provided uncurated, with the amount varying by source and participant.

Whole blood was collected in K2EDTA tubes by collaborating institutions according to the institutions' own protocols. Collaborator samples were shipped for TCRbeta analysis as frozen whole blood, isolated PBMCs, or DNA extracted from either sample type. In regard to this clone: Its antigen has not been determined. Per-nucleotide qualities are absent, and no much larger clonotype sits a single base away.

The immunoSEQ Assay, a bias-controlled multiplex PCR, was used to amplify TCRbeta CDR3 regions from genomic DNA. On the authors' methods: Nucleated cell counts per sample were estimated from amplification of reference gene primers within the assay. To quantify the absolute abundance of each unique TCRbeta CDR3 rearrangement, sequence reads were collapsed and filtered. For each sample, productive Simpson clonality was calculated as the square root of Simpson's diversity index across productive rearrangements. In its TCRdb copy, this immuneACCESS table keeps in-frame sequences only and misses some clones. Where compared with another copy, unresolved V genes explain less than half of these, and the others have no known cause. V and J calls and clone size are given by that table; D and trimming were obtained from the DNA. The sample table contains about 140,000 clones; only one count was recorded for 82% of them. About 4.3% of the sample comes from the top ten.

The V gene is TRBV13 and the J gene is TRBJ1-2; TRBD1 lines up with 7 middle nucleotides. This sequence originates from a woman of 80 years or more with acute or convalescent COVID-19. Specimen: peripheral blood. In nucleotides, the sequence is TGTGCCAGCAGCTTAGAGACAGGGAACTATGGCTACACCTTC. This encodes CASSLETGNYGYTF.